This T cell receptor beta chain was identified during a study of response to subunit inactivated influenza vaccine. The CDR3 contains 13 residues. Unmatched junction bases numbered 7, after V lost 4 bases and J lost 8 bases. Germline V lookup: CDR1 SGHRS, CDR2 YFSETQ. One entry per CDR3 protein, called by TCRdb with MiXCR from the RT-PCR reads. The sample records roughly 650,000 distinct CDR3 sequences, 14% being singletons. This clonotype was found many times. The chain employs TRBV5-1 and TRBJ2-3, with 7 bases matching TRBD1. The clonotype comes from a man in his fifties or sixties who received an inactivated influenza vaccine. The sample in question was PBMCs from blood, obtained 14 days before vaccination. The CDR3 DNA follows: TGCGCCAGCAGCGAGGGACAGACGGGTACGCAGTATTTT. It yields the protein CASSEGQTGTQYF.